What follows is one TCR beta chain and its context. Its antigen is currently unknown. Sequenced by immunoSEQ multiplex PCR; TCRdb stores in-frame clones only, minus some. Of fewer than 100,000 clones in the sample, roughly 90% are singletons; the top ten hold about 9.1%. This sample was included in a study of OX40 agonist ivuxolimab in advanced cancers. Study-wide points: Patients who responded partially at 0.1-3.0 mg/kg showed clonal expansion ranking among the lowest. Expanded clones were, on average, more numerous in CD8+ T cells than in CD4+.

CDR1 is SGHAT and CDR2 is FQNNGV in the germline V gene. The ends were cut back, 2 bases at V and 13 bases at J, with 14 bases in the middle. The CDR3 is 12 residues long. This chain connects TRBV11-2 to TRBJ1-2, with D possibly being TRBD1 (5 bases). Sequencing was performed on CD4+ or CD8+ T cells sorted from blood, taken in a trial of the OX40 agonist ivuxolimab. The receptor was isolated from an adult with an advanced solid tumor such as melanoma, head and neck, liver or kidney cancer. The chain's CDR3 is CASSLITRECTF. The DNA of the CDR3 is TGTGCCAGCAGCTTAATCACCAGGGAATGCACCTTC.